This TCR beta chain is from a study of beta chain features in type 1 diabetes. Reverse transcribing all isolated RNA meant expressed TCRB transcripts were sequenced. Sequencing was performed with immunoSEQ multiplex PCR; in TCRdb, only in-frame clones are kept and a portion is missing. The table includes around 300,000 clones, 8% detected once. This CDR3 spans 15 amino acids. V lost 4 bases, J lost 7 bases, and 10 bases stayed unmatched. CDR1 and CDR2 from the germline V gene are MNHEY and SVGAGI. The source material was central memory CD4+ T cells from blood. The chain uses TRBV6-5 and TRBJ2-5; 9 nucleotides align to TRBD2. This clonotype originated in a woman between 18 and 29 years old in good health. The CDR3 nucleotides read TGTGCCAGCAGTTCCCCCGGGACTAGCTTCGGGACCCAGTACTTC. The encoded protein is CASSSPGTSFGTQYF.